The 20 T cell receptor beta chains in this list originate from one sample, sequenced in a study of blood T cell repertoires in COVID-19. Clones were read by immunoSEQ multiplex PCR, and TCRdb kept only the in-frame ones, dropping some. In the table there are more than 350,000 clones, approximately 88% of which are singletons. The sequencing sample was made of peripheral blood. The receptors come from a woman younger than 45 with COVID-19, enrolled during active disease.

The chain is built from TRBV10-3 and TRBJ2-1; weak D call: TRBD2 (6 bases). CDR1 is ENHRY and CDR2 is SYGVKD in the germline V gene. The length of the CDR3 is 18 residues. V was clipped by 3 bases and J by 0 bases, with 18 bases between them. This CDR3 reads CAISEVTEGRSSYNEQFF. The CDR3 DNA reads TGTGCCATCAGTGAAGTTACGGAGGGGCGGAGCTCCTACAATGAGCAGTTCTTC.

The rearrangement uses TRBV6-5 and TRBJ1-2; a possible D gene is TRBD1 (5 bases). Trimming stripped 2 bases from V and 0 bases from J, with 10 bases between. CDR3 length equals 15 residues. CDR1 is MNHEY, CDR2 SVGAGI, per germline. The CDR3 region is CASSYGGEANYGYTF. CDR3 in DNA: TGTGCCAGCAGTTACGGGGGGGAGGCTAACTATGGCTACACCTTC.

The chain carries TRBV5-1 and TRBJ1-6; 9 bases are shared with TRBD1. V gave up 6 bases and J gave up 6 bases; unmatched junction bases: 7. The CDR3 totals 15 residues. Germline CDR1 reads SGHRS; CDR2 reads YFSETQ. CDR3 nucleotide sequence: TGCGCCAGCACCAGAGGACAGGGGTTTAATTCACCCCTCCACTTT. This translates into CASTRGQGFNSPLHF. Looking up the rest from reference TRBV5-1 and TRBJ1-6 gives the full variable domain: KAGVTQTPRYLIKTRGQQVTLSCSPISGHRSVSWYQQTPGQGLQFLFEYFSETQRNKGNFPGRFSGRQFSNSRSEMNVSTLELGDSALYLCASTRGQGFNSPLHFGNGTRLTVT.

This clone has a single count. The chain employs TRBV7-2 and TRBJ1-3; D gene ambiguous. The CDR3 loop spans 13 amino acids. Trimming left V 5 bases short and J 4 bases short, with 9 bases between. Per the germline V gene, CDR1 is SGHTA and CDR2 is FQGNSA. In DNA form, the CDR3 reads TGTGCCAGCAGCGCCCCGGGGGGAAACACCATATATTTT. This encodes CASSAPGGNTIYF.

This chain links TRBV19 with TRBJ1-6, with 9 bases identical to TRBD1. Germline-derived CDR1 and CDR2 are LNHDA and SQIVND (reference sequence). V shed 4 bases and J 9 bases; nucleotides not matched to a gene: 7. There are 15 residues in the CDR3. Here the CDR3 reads CASSTNRGRGSPLHF. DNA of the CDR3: TGTGCCAGTAGTACCAACAGGGGGCGAGGTTCACCCCTCCACTTT.

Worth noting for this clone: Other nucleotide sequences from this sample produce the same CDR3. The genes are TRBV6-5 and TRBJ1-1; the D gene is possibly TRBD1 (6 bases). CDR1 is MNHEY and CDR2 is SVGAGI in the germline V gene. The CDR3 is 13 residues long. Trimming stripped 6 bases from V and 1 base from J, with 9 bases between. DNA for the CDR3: TGTGCCAGCAGCCAACAGGGGAACACTGAAGCTTTCTTT. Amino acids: CASSQQGNTEAFF.

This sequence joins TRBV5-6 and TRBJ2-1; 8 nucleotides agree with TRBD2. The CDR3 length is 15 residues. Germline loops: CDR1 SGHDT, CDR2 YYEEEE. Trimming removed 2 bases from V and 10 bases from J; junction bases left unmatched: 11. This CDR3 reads CASSFLKRELVEQFF. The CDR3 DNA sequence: TGTGCCAGCAGCTTTTTGAAGCGGGAGCTAGTGGAGCAGTTCTTC.

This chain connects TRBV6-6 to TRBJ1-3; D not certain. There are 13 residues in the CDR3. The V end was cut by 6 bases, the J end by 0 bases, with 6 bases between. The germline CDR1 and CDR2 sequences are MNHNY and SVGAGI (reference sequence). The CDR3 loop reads CASRDNSGNTIYF. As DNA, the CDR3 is TGTGCCAGCAGAGACAACTCTGGAAACACCATATATTTT.

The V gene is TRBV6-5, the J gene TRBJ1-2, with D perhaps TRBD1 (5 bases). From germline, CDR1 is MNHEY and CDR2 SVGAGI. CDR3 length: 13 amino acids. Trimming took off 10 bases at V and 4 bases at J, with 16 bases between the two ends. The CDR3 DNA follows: TGTGCCACCGACCCCGACAGTCCCTATGGCTACACCTTC. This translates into CATDPDSPYGYTF.

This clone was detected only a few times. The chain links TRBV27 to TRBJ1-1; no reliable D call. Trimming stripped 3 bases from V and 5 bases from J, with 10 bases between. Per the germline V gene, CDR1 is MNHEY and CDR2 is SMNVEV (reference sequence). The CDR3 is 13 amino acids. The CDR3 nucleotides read TGTGCCAGCAGTTTGGCGGGCCATACTGAAGCTTTCTTT. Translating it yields CASSLAGHTEAFF.

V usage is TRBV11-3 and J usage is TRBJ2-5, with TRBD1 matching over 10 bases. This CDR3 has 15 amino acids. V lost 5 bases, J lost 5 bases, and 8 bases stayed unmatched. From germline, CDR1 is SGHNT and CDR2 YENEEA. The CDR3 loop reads CASSLPTGGWETQYF. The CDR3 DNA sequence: TGTGCCAGCAGCCTTCCGACAGGGGGCTGGGAGACCCAGTACTTC.

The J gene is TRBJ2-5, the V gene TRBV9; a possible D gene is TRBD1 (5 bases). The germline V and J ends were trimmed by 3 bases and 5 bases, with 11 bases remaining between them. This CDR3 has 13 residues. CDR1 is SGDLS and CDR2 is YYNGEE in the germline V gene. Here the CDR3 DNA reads TGTGCCAGCAGCGCAGGGTTGGGGGAGACCCAGTACTTC. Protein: CASSAGLGETQYF.

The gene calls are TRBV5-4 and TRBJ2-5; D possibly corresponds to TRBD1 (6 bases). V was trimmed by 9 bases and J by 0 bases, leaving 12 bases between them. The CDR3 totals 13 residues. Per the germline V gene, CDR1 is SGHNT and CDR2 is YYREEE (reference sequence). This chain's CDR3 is CAITQGNQETQYF. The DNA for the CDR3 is TGTGCCATTACACAGGGTAACCAAGAGACCCAGTACTTC. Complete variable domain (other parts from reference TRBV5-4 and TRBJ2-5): ETGVTQSPTHLIKTRGQQVTLRCSSQSGHNTVSWYQQALGQGPQFIFQYYREEENGRGNFPPRFSGLQFPNYSSELNVNALELDDSALYLCAITQGNQETQYFGPGTRLLVL.

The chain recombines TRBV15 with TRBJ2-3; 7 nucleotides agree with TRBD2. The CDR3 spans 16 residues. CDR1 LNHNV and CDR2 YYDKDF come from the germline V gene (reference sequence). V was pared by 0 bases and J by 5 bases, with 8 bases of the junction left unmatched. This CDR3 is CATSRDNPQRGDTQYF. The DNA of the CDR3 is TGTGCCACCAGCAGAGATAACCCCCAGCGGGGAGATACGCAGTATTTT.

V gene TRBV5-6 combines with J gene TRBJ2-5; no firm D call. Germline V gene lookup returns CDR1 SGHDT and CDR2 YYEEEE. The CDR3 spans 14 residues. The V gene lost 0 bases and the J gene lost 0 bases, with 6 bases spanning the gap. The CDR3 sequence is CASSLVSYQETQYF. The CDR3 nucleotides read TGTGCCAGCAGCTTGGTGTCCTACCAAGAGACCCAGTACTTC.

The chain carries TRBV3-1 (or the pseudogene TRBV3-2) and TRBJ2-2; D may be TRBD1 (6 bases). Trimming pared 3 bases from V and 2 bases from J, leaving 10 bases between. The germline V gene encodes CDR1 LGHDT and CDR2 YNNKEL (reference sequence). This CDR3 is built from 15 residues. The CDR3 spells CASSQQGPNTGELFF. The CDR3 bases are TGTGCCAGCAGCCAGCAGGGGCCTAACACCGGGGAGCTGTTTTTT.

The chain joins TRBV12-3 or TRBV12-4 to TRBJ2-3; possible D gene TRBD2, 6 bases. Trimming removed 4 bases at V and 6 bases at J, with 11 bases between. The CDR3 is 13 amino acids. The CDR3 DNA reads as TGTGCCAGCAGTTCCCAAAGCGGGGATACGCAGTATTTT. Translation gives CASSSQSGDTQYF.

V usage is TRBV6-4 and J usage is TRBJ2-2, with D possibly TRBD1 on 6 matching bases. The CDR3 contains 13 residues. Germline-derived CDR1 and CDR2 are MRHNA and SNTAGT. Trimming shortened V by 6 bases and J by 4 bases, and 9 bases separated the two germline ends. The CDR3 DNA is TGTGCCAGCAGCTCAGGGGTCACCGGGGAGCTGTTTTTT. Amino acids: CASSSGVTGELFF.

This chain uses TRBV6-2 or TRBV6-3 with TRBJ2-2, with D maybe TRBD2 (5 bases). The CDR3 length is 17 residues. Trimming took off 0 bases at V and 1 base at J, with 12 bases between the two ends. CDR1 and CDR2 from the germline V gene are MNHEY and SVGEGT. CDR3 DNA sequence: TGTGCCAGCAGTTACTCGTGGCTAGCCCGGAACACCGGGGAGCTGTTTTTT. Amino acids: CASSYSWLARNTGELFF.

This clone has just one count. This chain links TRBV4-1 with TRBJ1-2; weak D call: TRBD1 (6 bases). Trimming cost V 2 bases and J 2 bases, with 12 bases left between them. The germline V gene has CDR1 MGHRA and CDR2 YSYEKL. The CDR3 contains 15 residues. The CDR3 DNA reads TGCGCCAGCAGCCAAAACAGGGATCTCAACTATGGCTACACCTTC. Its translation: CASSQNRDLNYGYTF.